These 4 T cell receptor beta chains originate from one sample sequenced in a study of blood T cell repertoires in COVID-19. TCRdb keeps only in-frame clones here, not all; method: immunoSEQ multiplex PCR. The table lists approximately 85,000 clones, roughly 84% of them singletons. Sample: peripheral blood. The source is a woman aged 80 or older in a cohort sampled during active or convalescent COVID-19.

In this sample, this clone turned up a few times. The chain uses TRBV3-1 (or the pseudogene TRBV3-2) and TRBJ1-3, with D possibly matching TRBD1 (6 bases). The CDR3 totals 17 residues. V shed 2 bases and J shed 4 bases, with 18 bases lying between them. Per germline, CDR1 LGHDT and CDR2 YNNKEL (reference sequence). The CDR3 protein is CASSQSQNRVSGNTIYF. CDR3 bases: TGTGCCAGCAGCCAAAGCCAAAACAGGGTCTCCGGAAACACCATATATTTT.

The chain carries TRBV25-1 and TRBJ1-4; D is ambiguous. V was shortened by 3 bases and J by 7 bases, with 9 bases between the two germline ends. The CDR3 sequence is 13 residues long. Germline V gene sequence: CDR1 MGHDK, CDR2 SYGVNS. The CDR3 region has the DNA TGTGCCAGCAGTGAGTCCCGTCTTGAAAAACTGTTTTTT. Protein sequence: CASSESRLEKLFF.

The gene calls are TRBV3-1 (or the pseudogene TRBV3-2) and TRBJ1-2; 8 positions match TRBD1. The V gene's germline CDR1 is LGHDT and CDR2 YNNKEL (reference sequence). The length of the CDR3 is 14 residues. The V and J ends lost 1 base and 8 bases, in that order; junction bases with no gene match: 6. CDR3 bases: TGTGCCAGCAGCCAAGCTTGGACAGGGACCGGCTACACCTTC. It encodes CASSQAWTGTGYTF.

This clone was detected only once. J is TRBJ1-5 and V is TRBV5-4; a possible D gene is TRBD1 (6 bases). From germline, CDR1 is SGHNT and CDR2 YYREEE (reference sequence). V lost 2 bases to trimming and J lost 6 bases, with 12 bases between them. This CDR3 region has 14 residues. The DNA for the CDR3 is TGTGCCAGCAGCTTAGGGGGGGCTGGTCAGCCCCAGCATTTT. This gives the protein CASSLGGAGQPQHF.